This record looks at one T cell receptor (beta chain) sequence and its context. The antigen remains unidentified. Other DNA sequences in the sample encode the same CDR3. Germline V gives CDR1 SEHNR, CDR2 FQNEAQ (reference sequence). Trimming removed 2 bases at V and 5 bases at J, with 12 bases between. This CDR3 is built from 14 residues. The source of the sample is a study of cytomegalovirus exposure and HLA in healthy donors. Study-wide results and caveats: From TCR beta sequences, most subjects' HLA-A and HLA-B alleles were reportedly predicted accurately. Overall, under 200 TCR beta chains were annotated as cytomegalovirus-associated.

A multiplex PCR was run with 60 Vbeta primers and 13 Jbeta primers. Profiling relied on immunoSEQ multiplex PCR, and the TCRdb table lists in-frame clones only, not all of them. Of approximately 180,000 clones listed, around 74% were seen once; the top ten hold over 2.5%. The chain has TRBV7-9 and TRBJ1-1, with D possibly TRBD1 on 5 matching bases. The sequenced material came from PBMCs. The sequence came from a male donor in good health and CMV-seronegative. The CDR3 is CASSLMAGQTEAFF. CDR3 bases: TGTGCCAGCAGCTTAATGGCAGGGCAAACTGAAGCTTTCTTT.